This section outlines one T cell receptor (beta chain) sequence together with its context. Its target is not known. The record originates from a study of PD-1 blockade in classical Hodgkin lymphoma. Background on the study: The study gave patients nivolumab 3 mg/kg intravenously every 2 weeks. Study findings and constraints: Why the repertoires differ is still unclear, perhaps disease activity or prior therapy.

Some clones are missing from TCRdb's copy, which holds only in-frame ones; the method was immunoSEQ multiplex PCR. The table has roughly 40,000 clones, more than 70% seen once. The germline V and J ends were trimmed by 3 bases and 9 bases, with 7 bases remaining between them. The germline V gene has CDR1 SNHLY and CDR2 FYNNEI. The CDR3 loop spans 11 amino acids. The time point here: cycle 4 day 1 (C4D1), after 6 weeks of nivolumab. Every patient had relapsed following autologous stem cell transplantation, and cohorts differed in brentuximab vedotin exposure. The TCR was taken from a human donor with classical Hodgkin lymphoma. The rearrangement links TRBV2 to TRBJ2-3, with a weak D call TRBD1 (6 bases). This specimen consisted of peripheral blood mononuclear cells (PBMCs), obtained before the fourth cycle of nivolumab. CDR3 coding DNA: TGTGCCAGCAGTGAGCAGGGGACGCAGTATTTT. Encoded protein: CASSEQGTQYF. Looking up the rest from reference TRBV2 and TRBJ2-3 gives the full variable domain: EPEVTQTPSHQVTQMGQEVILRCVPISNHLYFYWYRQILGQKVEFLVSFYNNEISEKSEIFDDQFSVERPDGSNFTLKIRSTKLEDSAMYFCASSEQGTQYFGPGTRLTVL.